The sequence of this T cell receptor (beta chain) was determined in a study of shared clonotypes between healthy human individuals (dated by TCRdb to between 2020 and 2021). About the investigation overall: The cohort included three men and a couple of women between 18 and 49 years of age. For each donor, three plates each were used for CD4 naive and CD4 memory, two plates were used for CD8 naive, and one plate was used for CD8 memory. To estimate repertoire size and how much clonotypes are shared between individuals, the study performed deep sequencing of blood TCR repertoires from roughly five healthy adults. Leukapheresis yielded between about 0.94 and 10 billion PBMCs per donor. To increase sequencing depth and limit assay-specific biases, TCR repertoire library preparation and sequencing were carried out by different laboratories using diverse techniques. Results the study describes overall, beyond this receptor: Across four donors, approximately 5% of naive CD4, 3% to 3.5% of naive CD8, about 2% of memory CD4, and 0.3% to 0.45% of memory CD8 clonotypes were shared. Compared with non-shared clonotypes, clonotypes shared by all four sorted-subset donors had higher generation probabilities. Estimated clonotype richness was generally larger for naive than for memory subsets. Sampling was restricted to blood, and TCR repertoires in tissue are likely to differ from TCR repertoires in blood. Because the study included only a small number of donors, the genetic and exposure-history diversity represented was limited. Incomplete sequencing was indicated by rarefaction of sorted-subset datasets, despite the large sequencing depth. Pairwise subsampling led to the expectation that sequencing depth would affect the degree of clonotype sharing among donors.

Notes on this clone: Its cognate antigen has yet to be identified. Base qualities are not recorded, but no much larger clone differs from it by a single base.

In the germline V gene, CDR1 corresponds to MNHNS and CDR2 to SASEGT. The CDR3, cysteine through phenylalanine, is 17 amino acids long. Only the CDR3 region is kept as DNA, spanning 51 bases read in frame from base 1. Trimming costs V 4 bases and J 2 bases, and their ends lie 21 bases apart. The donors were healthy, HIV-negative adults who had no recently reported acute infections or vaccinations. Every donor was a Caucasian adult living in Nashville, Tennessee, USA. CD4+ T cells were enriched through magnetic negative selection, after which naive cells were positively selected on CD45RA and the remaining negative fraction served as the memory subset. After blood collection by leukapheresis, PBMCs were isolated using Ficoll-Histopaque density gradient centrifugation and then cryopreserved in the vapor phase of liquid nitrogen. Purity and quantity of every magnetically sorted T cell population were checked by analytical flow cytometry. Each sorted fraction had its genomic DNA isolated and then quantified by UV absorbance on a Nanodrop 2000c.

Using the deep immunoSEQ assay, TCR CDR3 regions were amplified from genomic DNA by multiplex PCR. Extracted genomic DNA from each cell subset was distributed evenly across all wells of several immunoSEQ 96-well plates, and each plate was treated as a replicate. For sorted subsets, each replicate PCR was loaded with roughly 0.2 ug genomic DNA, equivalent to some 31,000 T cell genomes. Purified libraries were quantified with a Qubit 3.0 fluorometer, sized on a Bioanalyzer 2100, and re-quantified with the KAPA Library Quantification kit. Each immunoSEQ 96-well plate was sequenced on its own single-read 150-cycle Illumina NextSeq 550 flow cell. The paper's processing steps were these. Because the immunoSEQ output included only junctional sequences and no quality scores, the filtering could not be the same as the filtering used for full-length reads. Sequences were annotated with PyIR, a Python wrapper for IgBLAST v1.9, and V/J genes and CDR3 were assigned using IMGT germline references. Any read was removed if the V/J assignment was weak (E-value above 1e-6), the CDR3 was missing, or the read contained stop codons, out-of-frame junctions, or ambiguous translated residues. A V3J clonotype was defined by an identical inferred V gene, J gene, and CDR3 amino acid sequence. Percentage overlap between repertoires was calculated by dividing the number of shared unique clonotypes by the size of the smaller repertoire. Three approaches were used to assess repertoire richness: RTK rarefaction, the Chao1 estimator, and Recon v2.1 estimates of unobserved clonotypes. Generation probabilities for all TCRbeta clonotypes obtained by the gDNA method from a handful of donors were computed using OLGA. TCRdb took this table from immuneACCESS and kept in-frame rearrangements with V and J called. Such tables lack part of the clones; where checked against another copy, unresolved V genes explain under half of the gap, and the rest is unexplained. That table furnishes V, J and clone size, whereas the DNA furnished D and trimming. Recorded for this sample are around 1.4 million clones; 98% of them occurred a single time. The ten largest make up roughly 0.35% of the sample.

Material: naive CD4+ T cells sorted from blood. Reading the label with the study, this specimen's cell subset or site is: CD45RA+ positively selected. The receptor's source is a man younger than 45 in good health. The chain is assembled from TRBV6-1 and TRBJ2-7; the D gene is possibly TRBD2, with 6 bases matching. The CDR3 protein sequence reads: CASSARVGLAIAYEQYF. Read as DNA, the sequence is TGTGCCAGCAGTGCAAGGGTAGGGCTAGCGATCGCCTACGAGCAGTACTTC.